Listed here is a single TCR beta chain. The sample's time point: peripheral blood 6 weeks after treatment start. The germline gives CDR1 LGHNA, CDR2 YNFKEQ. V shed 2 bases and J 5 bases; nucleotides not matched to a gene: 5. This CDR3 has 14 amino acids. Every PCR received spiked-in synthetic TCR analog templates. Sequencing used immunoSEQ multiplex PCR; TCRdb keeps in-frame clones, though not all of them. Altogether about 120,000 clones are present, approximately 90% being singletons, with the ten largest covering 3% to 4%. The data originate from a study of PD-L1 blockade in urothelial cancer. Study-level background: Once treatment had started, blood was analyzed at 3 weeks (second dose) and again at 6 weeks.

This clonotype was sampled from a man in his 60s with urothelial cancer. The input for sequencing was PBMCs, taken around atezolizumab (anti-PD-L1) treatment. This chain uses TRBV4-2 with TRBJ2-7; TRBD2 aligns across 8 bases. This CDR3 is CASSQPGLAHEQYF. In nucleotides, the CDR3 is TGTGCCAGCAGCCAACCTGGACTAGCCCACGAGCAGTACTTC.